What follows is one T cell receptor beta chain and its context. This sample is drawn from a study of PD-1 and CTLA-4 blockade in melanoma. The method was immunoSEQ multiplex PCR; TCRdb's version includes in-frame clones alone and lacks a portion of them. The table lists 25,000 to 40,000 clones, 88% of them singletons. V dropped 4 bases and J dropped 4 bases, with 11 bases sitting between them. CDR3 length: 13 amino acids. Germline V gene data show CDR1 as MNHEY and CDR2 as SMNVEV (reference sequence). The chain recombines TRBV27 with TRBJ2-7, with D possibly matching TRBD2 (5 bases). Sequenced here: CD8+ T cells from peripheral blood, sampled from a patient given anti-PD-1 treatment. The receptor was isolated from a human donor with melanoma. CDR3: CASSSGREYEQYF. In DNA form, the CDR3 reads TGTGCCAGCAGTTCTGGACGGGAATACGAGCAGTACTTC.